This T cell receptor (beta chain) is drawn from a study of identical twins. TCRdb called the 5' RACE reads again in MiXCR, with one record for every CDR3 protein. There are about 890,000 distinct CDR3 sequences in the sample; 12% occur only once, and around 1.6% lies in the top ten. This clonotype appeared a few times. These sequences were also reported in another study, on yellow fever vaccine responses in identical twins.

This receptor was identified in a woman younger than 35 in good health. Sequences were obtained from PBMCs.

CDR3 sequence: CASSLAARAFYNEQFF. The CDR3 coding sequence is TGTGCCAGCAGCTTAGCGGCTAGGGCTTTCTACAATGAGCAGTTCTTC. J is TRBJ2-1 and V is TRBV11-2; D is unclear. V dropped 1 base and J dropped 3 bases, with 13 bases sitting between them. The germline V gene encodes CDR1 SGHAT and CDR2 FQNNGV. The CDR3 length is 16 residues.